The text below deals with one TCR beta chain. Specified time point: peripheral blood 6 weeks after treatment start. The sample originates from a study of PD-L1 blockade in urothelial cancer. The table came from immunoSEQ multiplex PCR; TCRdb's copy has only in-frame clones and leaves some out. The sample lists about 91,000 clones; roughly 85% were seen once. The CDR3 has 19 amino acids. The germline CDR1 and CDR2 sequences are KGHSH and LQKENI. Trimming at V came to 0 bases and at J to 4 bases, leaving 6 bases not matched to a gene. This sequence originates from a man between 65 and 85 years old with urothelial cancer. The rearrangement uses TRBV18 and TRBJ2-1, with 16 bases that match TRBD2. Material: PBMCs, obtained around atezolizumab (anti-PD-L1) treatment. The CDR3 region has the DNA TGTGCCAGCTCACCACCGGGACTAGCGGGGGGGTCGAGTTACAATGAGCAGTTCTTC. Amino acids: CASSPPGLAGGSSYNEQFF.